The 18 T cell receptor beta chains below come from one sample, sequenced in a study of cytomegalovirus exposure and HLA in healthy donors. PCR amplification relied on 60 Vbeta primers (plus 13 Jbeta primers). Clones were read by immunoSEQ multiplex PCR, and TCRdb kept only the in-frame ones, dropping some. This table has some 150,000 clones, roughly a tenth appearing once. Source material: PBMCs. The receptors come from a male donor in good health and CMV-seronegative.

The gene calls are TRBV11-2 and TRBJ1-2; D uncertain. Germline values: CDR1 SGHAT, CDR2 FQNNGV. The CDR3 consists of 15 residues. The germline V and J ends were trimmed by 1 base and 6 bases, with 15 bases remaining between them. This CDR3 is CASSLASFTADGYTF. CDR3 bases: TGTGCCAGCAGCTTAGCGAGTTTTACAGCGGATGGCTACACCTTC.

J is TRBJ2-3 and V is TRBV19; possible D gene TRBD2, 6 bases. V was cut by 0 bases and J by 3 bases, with 13 bases left in between. Germline CDR1 reads LNHDA; CDR2 reads SQIVND (reference sequence). CDR3 length equals 16 residues. CDR3 sequence: CASSIDRGGATDTQYF. Here the CDR3 DNA reads TGTGCCAGTAGTATAGATCGAGGCGGGGCGACAGATACGCAGTATTTT.

The chain links TRBV6-6 to TRBJ2-7; 8 nucleotides line up with TRBD1. CDR1 MNHNY and CDR2 SVGAGI come from the germline V gene (reference sequence). Unmatched junction bases numbered 6, after V lost 6 bases and J lost 5 bases. CDR3 length equals 13 residues. The CDR3 sequence: CASSRDRQHEQYF. DNA of the CDR3: TGTGCCAGCAGCCGGGACAGGCAACACGAGCAGTACTTC.

This sequence joins TRBV10-3 and TRBJ2-7, with 9 positions matching TRBD1. This CDR3 spans 17 amino acids. CDR1 is ENHRY, CDR2 SYGVKD, per germline. V dropped 2 bases and J dropped 1; count of bases not matched to a gene: 9. DNA of the CDR3: TGTGCCATCAGTGAGCCGGGACAGGGACTGGAGTCCTACGAGCAGTACTTC. As protein: CAISEPGQGLESYEQYF.

This clone was counted only a few times. The chain carries TRBV9 and TRBJ1-1; 8 bases fit TRBD1. V trimming: 3 bases; J trimming: 1 base; junction bases outside the gene matches: 17. Germline V gene data show CDR1 as SGDLS and CDR2 as YYNGEE. The length of the CDR3 is 19 residues. CDR3 bases: TGTGCCAGCAGCGCCCGGGACAGGTTCTTTCGGTCGGCGAACACTGAAGCTTTCTTT. It specifies CASSARDRFFRSANTEAFF.

This clone appeared a few times. The gene calls are TRBV18 and TRBJ1-1, with a tentative D call TRBD1 (6 bases). Germline loops: CDR1 KGHSH, CDR2 LQKENI. Trimming left V 6 bases short and J 0 bases short, with 11 bases between. The CDR3 sequence is 14 residues long. The CDR3 DNA follows: TGTGCCAGCTCCGACCAGGGGATGAACACTGAAGCTTTCTTT. Amino acids: CASSDQGMNTEAFF. The variable domain in full, with the rest retrieved from reference TRBV18 and TRBJ1-1, is NAGVMQNPRHLVRRRGQEARLRCSPMKGHSHVYWYRQLPEEGLKFMVYLQKENIIDESGMPKERFSAEFPKEGPSILRIQQVVRGDSAAYFCASSDQGMNTEAFFGQGTRLTVV.

The J gene is TRBJ2-1, the V gene TRBV20-1, with D possibly TRBD2 on 6 matching bases. The germline gives CDR1 DFQATT, CDR2 SNEGSKA (reference sequence). Trimming removed 5 bases from V and 10 bases from J, with 12 bases in between. This CDR3 is built from 11 residues. CDR3 sequence reads: CSAPSDKEQFF. DNA for the CDR3: TGCAGTGCTCCTAGCGATAAGGAGCAGTTCTTC.

This clone was detected a few times. The chain employs TRBV28 and TRBJ1-2, with a weak D call TRBD1 (6 bases). V lost 3 bases, J lost 7 bases, and 18 bases lay in between. The CDR3 contains 15 residues. Germline assignment: CDR1 MDHEN and CDR2 SYDVKM. CDR3 nucleotides: TGTGCCAGCAGTTTGTTGGTGCGGATACAGGGTGGCTACACCTTC. Its translation is CASSLLVRIQGGYTF.

This chain connects TRBV19 to TRBJ2-3, with D possibly TRBD1 on 6 matching bases. V lost 3 bases to trimming and J lost 2 bases, with 12 bases between them. The CDR3 contains 15 residues. Germline CDR1 reads LNHDA; CDR2 reads SQIVND (reference sequence). CDR3: CASSMVGGYTDTQYF. The CDR3 coding sequence is TGTGCCAGTAGTATGGTAGGGGGATACACAGATACGCAGTATTTT.

This clone was picked up a small number of times. The rearrangement joins TRBV20-1 to TRBJ1-2, with D uncertain. This CDR3 contains 11 residues. Germline V CDR1 and CDR2: DFQATT, SNEGSKA (reference sequence). With 5 bases removed from V and 6 bases from J, the gap between germline ends came to 10 bases. The CDR3 spells CSAPALDGYTF. The CDR3 DNA follows: TGCAGTGCTCCCGCCCTAGATGGCTACACCTTC.

The V call is TRBV19, the J call TRBJ2-1, with D uncertain. Trimming removed 8 bases at V and 4 bases at J, with 12 bases between. This CDR3 has 13 residues. Germline CDR1 reads LNHDA; CDR2 reads SQIVND (reference sequence). CDR3 sequence: CASAEFGYNEQFF. CDR3 DNA: TGTGCCAGTGCGGAATTTGGGTACAATGAGCAGTTCTTC.

The chain carries TRBV15 and TRBJ2-1; 7 bases line up with TRBD1. The CDR3 length is 14 residues. J was trimmed by 8 bases and V by 3 bases; bases with no gene match: 7. Germline CDR1 is LNHNV and CDR2 is YYDKDF (reference sequence). CDR3 loop: CATSSTGDVDEQFF. The CDR3 DNA reads as TGTGCCACCAGCAGCACAGGGGACGTGGATGAGCAGTTCTTC.

The CDR3 coding sequence is TGTGCCAGCAGACCCAAGCGACAGGTCTATGGCTACACCTTC. Amino acids: CASRPKRQVYGYTF. V gene TRBV28 combines with J gene TRBJ1-2, with D possibly matching TRBD1 (6 bases). Germline values: CDR1 MDHEN, CDR2 SYDVKM. V was pared by 6 bases and J by 4 bases, with 15 bases between. The CDR3 consists of 14 residues.

This clone was recorded a few times. The rearrangement links TRBV6-1 to TRBJ2-7; D is perhaps TRBD2 (5 bases). The CDR3 runs to 14 residues. Trimming took off 6 bases at V and 2 bases at J, with 14 bases between the two ends. Germline V lookup: CDR1 MNHNS, CDR2 SASEGT. Written as DNA, the CDR3 is TGTGCCAGCAGACTTAGCGCCATCCCCTACGAGCAGTACTTC. Its protein is CASRLSAIPYEQYF.

The gene calls are TRBV5-1 and TRBJ1-2; TRBD1 matches 8 bases. V lost 4 bases, J lost 2 bases, and 4 bases stayed unmatched. CDR3 length equals 14 residues. Germline CDR1 is SGHRS and CDR2 is YFSETQ. The CDR3, as DNA: TGCGCCAGCAGCCGTAGACAGGGGAACTATGGCTACACCTTC. As protein: CASSRRQGNYGYTF.

V usage is TRBV7-2 and J usage is TRBJ1-5; perhaps TRBD1 as D (5 bases). CDR3 length: 15 amino acids. Deletions cut 5 bases from V and 4 bases from J, with 15 bases between. Germline CDR1 and CDR2: SGHTA and FQGNSA. CDR3: CASSPVGALNQPQHF. In nucleotides, the CDR3 is TGTGCCAGCAGCCCGGTTGGGGCTTTAAATCAGCCCCAGCATTTT.

This clone showed up many times. The chain uses TRBV5-8 and TRBJ2-1, with D perhaps TRBD2 (6 bases). Germline V gene sequence: CDR1 SGHTS, CDR2 YDEGEE. Deletions cut 7 bases from V and 7 bases from J, with 12 bases between. The CDR3 consists of 12 residues. CDR3 DNA: TGTGCCAGCTTGCGGGGACTGAATGAGCAGTTCTTC. Translating gives CASLRGLNEQFF.

The V call is TRBV28, the J call TRBJ1-6; 8 bases map to TRBD1. J was trimmed by 8 bases and V by 6 bases; bases with no gene match: 9. The CDR3 runs to 15 residues. Germline V CDR1 and CDR2: MDHEN, SYDVKM. This chain's CDR3 is CASRGGDRNYSPLHF. CDR3 DNA sequence: TGTGCCAGCAGAGGGGGGGACAGGAACTATTCACCCCTCCACTTT. The full variable domain, completed using reference TRBV28 and TRBJ1-6, is DVKVTQSSRYLVKRTGEKVFLECVQDMDHENMFWYRQDPGLGLRLIYFSYDVKMKEKGDIPEGYSVSREKKERFSLILESASTNQTSMYLCASRGGDRNYSPLHFGNGTRLTVT.